The TCR beta chain under discussion was sequenced for a study of beta chain features in type 1 diabetes. Regarding the study as a whole: Any HLA effect on TCRB rearrangement was left unresolved by small sub-analyses. A moderate, significant TCRB CDR3 shortening appeared in type 1 diabetes across four CD4+ subsets.

This CDR3 has 16 residues. CDR1 and CDR2 (germline): MDHEN, SYDVKM. J gave up 4 bases and V 3 bases, and 7 bases lay outside the gene matches. Of the isolated RNA, all was reverse transcribed, and so the sequenced material was expressed TCRB transcripts. The repertoire was sequenced with immunoSEQ multiplex PCR; TCRdb's copy has only in-frame clones and lacks some. The repertoire includes some 100,000 clones, 40% of them detected once, and around 0.07% sits in the top ten. A heparinised blood draw that averaged approximately 120 mL was obtained once from each donor. A word on this clone: Antigen specificity is unknown.

This chain connects TRBV28 to TRBJ2-7, with 12 bases identical to TRBD2. Sequenced: stem cell memory CD4+ T cells from blood. The receptor's source is a woman aged 18-29 years in good health. DNA for the CDR3: TGTGCCAGCAGTTTTTCGACTAGCGGGAGTACGTACGAGCAGTACTTC. This sequence encodes CASSFSTSGSTYEQYF.